Listed below are T cell receptor beta chains from one sample, sequenced in a study of T cells in Graves' hyperthyroidism and ophthalmopathy. TCRdb used MiXCR to reprocess the multiplex PCR reads, holding one entry per CDR3 protein. The sample has a few hundred thousand distinct CDR3 sequences; 14% to 15% are singletons. Sequences were obtained from blood. These receptor sequences come from a woman aged 25 to 45 with Graves' hyperthyroidism. Each CDR3 is given with its conserved first and last residue. The order of the fields is V gene, D gene, clone size, J gene, CDR3 protein, CDR3 DNA. The D gene is left open where the match is weak. Clone size is given for some rows only: seen once, a few or many times, or a class if the clone is expanded.

V: TRBV28; D: TRBD2; size: many; J: TRBJ2-7; CDR3: CASSGLAGILYEQYF; DNA: TGTGCCAGCAGCGGTCTAGCGGGGATTCTCTACGAGCAGTACTTC
V: TRBV6-5; D: TRBD1; size: many; J: TRBJ2-7; CDR3: CASSYTDRGASEQYF; DNA: TGTGCCAGCAGTTACACCGACAGGGGAGCTTCCGAGCAGTACTTC
V: TRBV29-1; D: TRBD1; size: NA; J: TRBJ2-2; CDR3: CSVKDRSAPGELFF; DNA: TGCAGCGTCAAGGACAGGTCTGCACCCGGGGAGCTGTTTTTT
V: TRBV30; D: TRBD2; size: few; J: TRBJ2-3; CDR3: CAWRVGGADTQYF; DNA: TGTGCCTGGCGGGTGGGAGGGGCAGATACGCAGTATTTT
V: TRBV7-9; D: NA; size: NA; J: TRBJ2-7; CDR3: CASSLDRSSYNEQYF; DNA: TGTGCCAGCAGCTTAGACCGAAGCTCCTACAATGAGCAGTACTTC
V: TRBV19; D: NA; size: NA; J: TRBJ2-4; CDR3: CASSMAQASGNIQYF; DNA: TGTGCCAGTAGTATGGCGCAGGCCTCGGGTAACATTCAGTACTTC
V: TRBV7-9; D: TRBD1; size: many; J: TRBJ2-1; CDR3: CASSPTGVGAEFF; DNA: TGTGCCAGCAGCCCGACAGGGGTCGGGGCGGAGTTCTTC
V: TRBV20-1; D: NA; size: NA; J: TRBJ1-1; CDR3: CSARWVTEAFF; DNA: TGCAGTGCTAGATGGGTAACTGAAGCTTTCTTT
V: TRBV27; D: NA; size: many; J: TRBJ2-1; CDR3: CASSQDRGTRYNEQFF; DNA: TGTGCCAGCAGTCAGGACCGTGGGACCAGATACAATGAGCAGTTCTTC
V: TRBV19; D: TRBD1; size: NA; J: TRBJ2-2; CDR3: CASSNLGQGYGELFF; DNA: TGTGCCAGTAGTAATTTGGGACAGGGGTACGGGGAGCTGTTTTTT
V: TRBV28; D: NA; size: many; J: TRBJ2-5; CDR3: CASTQWGPQETQYF; DNA: TGTGCCAGCACCCAATGGGGCCCCCAAGAGACCCAGTACTTC
V: TRBV24-1; D: NA; size: NA; J: TRBJ2-5; CDR3: CATNGREQETQYF; DNA: TGTGCCACCAACGGCAGGGAACAAGAGACCCAGTACTTC
V: TRBV24-1; D: TRBD1; size: many; J: TRBJ1-1; CDR3: CATRDTGQGAAFF; DNA: TGTGCCACCAGAGACACCGGACAGGGTGCGGCTTTCTTT
V: TRBV28; D: TRBD2; size: many; J: TRBJ2-7; CDR3: CASRLSGSAGYEQYF; DNA: TGTGCCAGCAGACTCAGCGGGAGTGCGGGCTACGAGCAGTACTTC
V: TRBV18; D: NA; size: many; J: TRBJ1-5; CDR3: CASSPSVSSNQPQHF; DNA: TGTGCCAGCTCACCGTCGGTCTCTAGCAATCAGCCCCAGCATTTT
V: TRBV5-1; D: TRBD1; size: many; J: TRBJ2-7; CDR3: CASSLGGQGRSYEQYF; DNA: TGCGCCAGCAGCTTGGGGGGACAGGGAAGATCCTACGAGCAGTACTTC
V: TRBV6-4; D: NA; size: few; J: TRBJ2-2; CDR3: CASSYSTHTGELFF; DNA: TGTGCCAGCAGTTACTCCACACACACCGGGGAGCTGTTTTTT
V: TRBV18; D: TRBD2; size: NA; J: TRBJ2-2; CDR3: CASSFYASGSTLAGELFF; DNA: TGTGCCAGCTCATTCTACGCTAGCGGGAGTACTCTAGCCGGGGAGCTGTTTTTT